This T cell receptor beta chain originates from a study of response to subunit inactivated influenza vaccine (dated by TCRdb to 2016 to 2018). At the level of the whole study: Deep quantitative T cell receptor repertoire profiling was used in the study to track responses to a trivalent subunit inactivated influenza vaccine. Study-level results and caveats: The authors proposed that each seasonal influenza vaccination may bring in only a limited number of new T cells.

Libraries were made using RT-PCR. Instrument used: Illumina HiSeq 2500. Clones were called with MiXCR by TCRdb after fastp trimmed the public reads at Q25, and only in-frame beta chains were retained. Rows with a matching CDR3 protein are joined into one entry that keeps the most common DNA and genes. This sample gives about 540,000 distinct CDR3 sequences in total; roughly a quarter of them show up just once. Around 2.8% of the sample comes from the top ten. Note on this clonotype: It has no known antigen specificity. It has no much larger one-base neighbor in the sample; base qualities were not kept.

From its cysteine to its phenylalanine, the CDR3 spans 15 amino acids. Solely the CDR3 DNA is kept, with 45 bases framed from the first base. Based on the germline V gene (reference sequence), the CDR1 and CDR2 sequences are LNHNV and YYDKDF. V is shortened by 0 bases, J by 2 bases, and the region joining them spans 10 bases. These same data were also listed under a study on T cells expressing NK-cell markers. That second publication adds: TCR beta cDNA libraries were made by 5'RACE template switching that added a universal primer site and unique molecular identifiers. TCR beta-chain repertoires were profiled in sorted CD3+CD56+NKG2C+, CD3+CD56+NKG2C- and CD3+CD56-NKG2C+ T-cell subsets from roughly eight donors. Among the eight sequenced donors, seven were HCMV-seropositive and one was HCMV-seronegative. In several experiments an anti-gammadeltaTCR antibody was added to restrict sorting to alphabetaTCR-expressing T cells. For five or six donors, the dominant CD3+CD56+NKG2C+ clonotypes were among the top 10 CD8+ clonotypes and accounted for about 1.0-7.0% of CD8+ T cells. Those dominant clonotypes were again the most abundant among CD3+CD56-NKG2C+ cells in a handful of donors, at roughly 28.3-60.1%. Whether the expanded NKG2C-expressing T cell clones were specific for HCMV antigens was left unclear. Randomly selected healthy volunteers, three men and five women, were used as the eight sequenced donors. HCMV-specific IgG was detected in serum with a commercial ELISA kit to determine HCMV serostatus. Peripheral blood mononuclear cells were isolated from blood by Ficoll density gradient centrifugation. Using Miltenyi isolation kits, CD4+ and CD8+ T cells were isolated from PBMC through magnetic immunoseparation. Synthesis of cDNA was primed from the TCR beta constant segment and was followed by two consecutive PCR amplification steps. Libraries were sequenced as 2 x 150 bp reads on Illumina HiSeq 2000/2500, MiSeq or NextSeq. MIGEC was used to demultiplex reads and group reads by UMI, and MiTCR was used to assemble and quantify clonotypes. To remove erroneous sequences, TCR cDNA sequences were retained only when supported by two or more reads. The tcR package was used for downstream repertoire analysis, and clonotypes were matched between fractions using CDR3 nucleotide sequence together with V segment. VDJmatch was used to annotate antigen specificity against VDJdb, with one amino acid substitution in CDR3 allowed.

This sequence uses TRBV15 and TRBJ1-2; no D gene can be assigned with confidence. The receptor's source is a man aged 50 to 60 who received an inactivated influenza vaccine. Donor details come from another sample of the same person, matched by shared clones. Sequenced here: CD4+ T cells sorted from PBMCs, sampled 11 to 12 days after vaccination. Read as DNA, the sequence is TGTGCCACCAGCAGAGACCCCCAGTACAACTATGGCTACACCTTC. This translates into CATSRDPQYNYGYTF.